Below, 27 T cell receptor beta chains from the same sample are listed, as sequenced in a study of cytomegalovirus exposure and HLA in healthy donors. Clones were sequenced by immunoSEQ multiplex PCR, and TCRdb holds only the in-frame ones, with some missing. The sample has 65,000 or so clones, approximately 93% seen once. The material sequenced was PBMCs. These receptors were taken from a man aged 18 to 35 in good health and CMV-seropositive.

The DNA of the CDR3 is TGTGCCAGCAGCCTGGGGCGATACTATGGCTACACCTTC. Residues: CASSLGRYYGYTF. The V call is TRBV7-8, the J call TRBJ1-2; perhaps TRBD1 as D (5 bases). Deletions cut 5 bases from V and 3 bases from J, with 10 bases between. The CDR3 is made up of 13 amino acids. Germline lookup yields CDR1 SGHVS and CDR2 FQNEAQ.

V gene TRBV27 combines with J gene TRBJ1-2; TRBD1 matches 9 bases. The V gene end was trimmed by 0 bases and the J gene end by 7 bases; junction bases not matched to a gene: 6. This CDR3 comprises 15 residues. Looked up from germline, CDR1 is MNHEY and CDR2 is SMNVEV (reference sequence). The CDR3 nucleotides read TGTGCCAGCAGTTTATCCGGGACAGGGAGGGTTGGCTACACCTTC. Protein product: CASSLSGTGRVGYTF.

V usage is TRBV27 and J usage is TRBJ1-4; D possibly corresponds to TRBD1 (5 bases). The CDR3 is 14 residues long. V dropped 3 bases and J dropped 8 bases, with 13 bases sitting between them. Germline CDR1 and CDR2: MNHEY and SMNVEV (reference sequence). CDR3 in amino acids: CASSFAPGWEKLFF. CDR3 DNA sequence: TGTGCCAGCAGTTTTGCCCCAGGGTGGGAAAAACTGTTTTTT.

CDR3 protein: CASRTGVNSPLHF. CDR3 nucleotides: TGTGCCAGCAGGACAGGGGTCAATTCACCCCTCCACTTT. The rearrangement joins TRBV2 to TRBJ1-6; 8 bases line up with TRBD1. V lost 6 bases and J lost 7; bases outside the gene matches: 2. The CDR3 covers 13 residues. From germline, CDR1 is SNHLY and CDR2 FYNNEI.

The chain links TRBV30 to TRBJ1-1, with unresolved D. Germline V gene lookup returns CDR1 GTSNPN and CDR2 SVGIG (reference sequence). Trimming removed 1 base from V and 2 bases from J, with 11 bases in between. This CDR3 contains 14 residues. In DNA form, the CDR3 reads TGTGCCTGGAGTGCGGGGTTGGTAAACACTGAAGCTTTCTTT. This gives the protein CAWSAGLVNTEAFF.

This chain uses TRBV10-3 with TRBJ2-2, with TRBD1 matching 7 bases. The CDR3 covers 16 residues. Germline CDR1 is ENHRY and CDR2 is SYGVKD. The V gene end was trimmed by 3 bases and the J gene end by 1 base; junction bases not matched to a gene: 5. CDR3 loop: CAISESGTVNTGELFF. The CDR3 coding sequence is TGTGCCATCAGTGAAAGTGGGACAGTGAACACCGGGGAGCTGTTTTTT.

This clone appeared a few times. V is TRBV11-1 and J is TRBJ1-1; TRBD1 might be the D (6 bases). There are 15 residues in the CDR3. V was clipped by 3 bases and J by 1 base, with 12 bases between them. Germline lookup yields CDR1 SGHAT and CDR2 FQDESV (reference sequence). CDR3 sequence reads: CASSLLDRPNTEAFF. DNA of the CDR3: TGTGCCAGCAGCTTGTTAGACAGGCCGAACACTGAAGCTTTCTTT.

The J gene is TRBJ1-2, the V gene TRBV2, with D hard to call. The germline CDR1 and CDR2 sequences are SNHLY and FYNNEI. The CDR3 is 14 residues long. V lost 2 bases and J lost 2, with 9 bases in between. This CDR3 is CASSEIGRNYGYTF. The CDR3, as DNA: TGTGCCAGCAGTGAAATCGGCAGGAACTATGGCTACACCTTC.

The rearrangement uses TRBV19 and TRBJ1-2, with D hard to call. The V gene lost 5 bases and the J gene lost 4 bases, with 11 bases spanning the gap. The V gene's germline CDR1 is LNHDA and CDR2 SQIVND (reference sequence). The CDR3 extends over 13 amino acids. CDR3 sequence reads: CASSYSRSYGYTF. The CDR3 DNA sequence: TGTGCCAGTAGTTATAGCCGGAGCTATGGCTACACCTTC.

The genes are TRBV2 and TRBJ1-1; 8 nucleotides line up with TRBD1. Germline lookup yields CDR1 SNHLY and CDR2 FYNNEI. This CDR3 comprises 18 residues. The trim removed 1 base at V and 4 bases at J, leaving 14 bases unmatched. DNA of the CDR3: TGTGCCAGCAGTGAAGACCGAGCAACCAGGGGGCGAATCACTGAAGCTTTCTTT. Amino acid sequence: CASSEDRATRGRITEAFF.

This rearrangement joins TRBV10-1 to TRBJ2-3, with D possibly TRBD1 on 6 matching bases. V was shortened by 3 bases and J by 1 base, with 11 bases between the two germline ends. The CDR3 spans 15 residues. Germline CDR1 reads WNHNN; CDR2 reads SYGVQD (reference sequence). The CDR3 protein is CASSDPRQGTDTQYF. As DNA, the CDR3 is TGCGCCAGCAGTGATCCCCGACAGGGCACAGATACGCAGTATTTT.

V and J are TRBV27 and TRBJ1-1; 8 nucleotides align to TRBD1. This CDR3 is built from 16 residues. V shed 6 bases and J 2 bases; nucleotides not matched to a gene: 11. The germline V gene has CDR1 MNHEY and CDR2 SMNVEV (reference sequence). The CDR3 loop reads CASRLTGVGLNTEAFF. CDR3 DNA sequence: TGTGCCAGCAGGTTGACAGGGGTTGGTCTAAACACTGAAGCTTTCTTT.

This chain joins TRBV5-4 and TRBJ2-5; a possible D gene is TRBD1 (6 bases). The V gene lost 1 base and the J gene lost 2 bases, with 12 bases spanning the gap. CDR3 size: 15 residues. Germline V gene sequence: CDR1 SGHNT, CDR2 YYREEE (reference sequence). CDR3: CASSLSSRGQETQYF. DNA of the CDR3: TGTGCCAGCAGCTTGTCCTCTAGGGGGCAAGAGACCCAGTACTTC.

J is TRBJ1-6 and V is TRBV6-1; D gene unclear. Trimming pared 4 bases from V and 0 bases from J, leaving 10 bases between. The CDR3 contains 16 residues. Germline CDR1 MNHNS, CDR2 SASEGT. The CDR3 here is CASSAPTRSYNSPLHF. CDR3 nucleotide sequence: TGTGCCAGCAGTGCACCCACTCGCTCCTATAATTCACCCCTCCACTTT.

This clone was seen once. This chain links TRBV14 with TRBJ2-1, with 9 bases identical to TRBD1. The germline gives CDR1 SGHDN, CDR2 FVKESK. This CDR3 has 20 residues. Losses at the gene ends were 4 bases for V and 0 bases for J; bases not matched to a gene: 16. The CDR3 sequence is CASSPLPGTGSFSSYNEQFF. The CDR3 DNA reads TGTGCCAGCAGCCCACTTCCGGGGACAGGGTCATTTAGCTCCTACAATGAGCAGTTCTTC.

V gene TRBV6-5 combines with J gene TRBJ2-7; 9 nucleotides agree with TRBD1. CDR3 size: 15 residues. V trimming: 6 bases; J trimming: 2 bases; junction bases outside the gene matches: 8. The V gene's germline CDR1 is MNHEY and CDR2 SVGAGI. CDR3 residues: CASRSPGQGPYEQYF. CDR3 nucleotide sequence: TGTGCCAGCAGGTCTCCGGGACAGGGCCCCTACGAGCAGTACTTC.

The CDR3 DNA reads TGTGCCAGCAGCTCAGGACAGGGATGGGAGACCCAGTACTTC. Translated, it gives CASSSGQGWETQYF. V and J are TRBV7-2 and TRBJ2-5; 8 bases map to TRBD1. The CDR3 contains 14 residues. J was trimmed by 5 bases and V by 4 bases; bases with no gene match: 6. CDR1 and CDR2 from the germline V gene are SGHTA and FQGNSA.

The rearrangement joins TRBV6-6 to TRBJ1-1; a weak D match, TRBD1 (5 bases). Between the trimmed V and J ends, which lost 0 bases and 1 base, there was a span of 9 bases. CDR1 MNHNY and CDR2 SVGAGI come from the germline V gene (reference sequence). The CDR3 extends over 15 amino acids. The CDR3 bases are TGTGCCAGCAGTTACTCGGACACTCGGAACACTGAAGCTTTCTTT. This translates into CASSYSDTRNTEAFF.

CDR3 sequence (DNA): TGTGCCAGCAGTTTATCGCCGGGGACAGCTACTAGCACAGATACGCAGTATTTT. This translates into CASSLSPGTATSTDTQYF. The V and J genes are TRBV27 and TRBJ2-3, with 7 nucleotides matching TRBD1. Germline values: CDR1 MNHEY, CDR2 SMNVEV (reference sequence). The CDR3 has 18 residues. The ends lost 0 bases at V and 0 bases at J; junction bases unmatched: 9.

The chain links TRBV11-3 to TRBJ2-1, with a tentative D call TRBD2 (6 bases). CDR3 length equals 14 residues. The germline V gene encodes CDR1 SGHNT and CDR2 YENEEA. Trimming shortened V by 4 bases and J by 2 bases, and 9 bases separated the two germline ends. This CDR3 reads CASSSAGTYNEQFF. The CDR3 DNA reads TGTGCCAGCAGCTCAGCGGGCACCTACAATGAGCAGTTCTTC. The entire variable domain, with the rest obtained from reference TRBV11-3 and TRBJ2-1, is as follows: EAGVVQSPRYKIIEKKQPVAFWCNPISGHNTLYWYLQNLGQGPELLIRYENEEAVDDSQLPKDRFSAERLKGVDSTLKIQPAELGDSAVYLCASSSAGTYNEQFFGPGTRLTVL.

The chain recombines TRBV28 with TRBJ2-7, with a possible D match to TRBD2 (5 bases). V was pared by 3 bases and J by 7 bases, with 25 bases between. This CDR3 region has 17 residues. Germline V lookup: CDR1 MDHEN, CDR2 SYDVKM. In nucleotides, the CDR3 is TGTGCCAGCAGTTTCAATAAAGACTACTCTATTTTCCCTGAGCAGTACTTC. This gives the protein CASSFNKDYSIFPEQYF.

With regard to this clone: Compared with germline, one end of the junction differs, possibly owing to a read error. The rearrangement links TRBV7-7 to TRBJ2-7; 7 bases map to TRBD1. Germline CDR1 and CDR2: SSHAT and FNYEAQ (reference sequence). This CDR3 has 15 amino acids. For the CDR3, the DNA is TGTGCTAGCAGCTTAATACAGGGGCACCCCTACGAGCAGTACTTC. This translates into CASSLIQGHPYEQYF.

CDR3 DNA: TGTGCCAGCTCACGACAGGGGTCGGGGACTGAAGCTTTCTTT. It encodes CASSRQGSGTEAFF. The chain has TRBV18 and TRBJ1-1; 8 bases fit TRBD1. This CDR3 has 14 residues. Germline CDR1 and CDR2: KGHSH and LQKENI. Trimming removed 4 bases from V and 5 bases from J; junction bases left unmatched: 6.

The chain links TRBV6-6 to TRBJ2-7, with TRBD1 matching over 10 bases. This CDR3 is built from 13 residues. Germline values: CDR1 MNHNY, CDR2 SVGAGI (reference sequence). J was trimmed by 6 bases and V by 5 bases; bases with no gene match: 4. The CDR3 loop reads CASSPGQGFEQYF. The CDR3 DNA reads as TGTGCCAGCAGTCCGGGACAGGGGTTCGAGCAGTACTTC.

This chain links TRBV2 with TRBJ2-1; TRBD2 agrees at 8 bases. In germline, CDR1 is SNHLY, CDR2 FYNNEI. The junction had 11 bases not matched to a gene; V was cut back by 7 bases and J by 6 bases. The CDR3 loop spans 15 amino acids. The CDR3 loop reads CASIKREFGGNEQFF. CDR3 nucleotide sequence: TGTGCCAGCATTAAGCGGGAGTTCGGTGGCAATGAGCAGTTCTTC.

The genes are TRBV28 and TRBJ2-3; D gene unclear. V gave up 5 bases and J gave up 0 bases, with 9 bases separating them. CDR3 length: 14 residues. Germline CDR1 is MDHEN and CDR2 is SYDVKM. For the CDR3, the DNA is TGTGCCAGCAGTGCAGACTCTAGCACAGATACGCAGTATTTT. This sequence encodes CASSADSSTDTQYF.

This chain joins TRBV27 and TRBJ2-1, with a possible D match to TRBD2 (5 bases). This CDR3 is built from 15 residues. Germline-derived CDR1 and CDR2 are MNHEY and SMNVEV (reference sequence). V lost 3 bases and J 8 bases, leaving 17 bases between the germline ends. Here the CDR3 DNA reads TGTGCCAGCAGTTTCCACGGGGTTAACATCGATGAGCAGTTCTTC. It specifies CASSFHGVNIDEQFF.